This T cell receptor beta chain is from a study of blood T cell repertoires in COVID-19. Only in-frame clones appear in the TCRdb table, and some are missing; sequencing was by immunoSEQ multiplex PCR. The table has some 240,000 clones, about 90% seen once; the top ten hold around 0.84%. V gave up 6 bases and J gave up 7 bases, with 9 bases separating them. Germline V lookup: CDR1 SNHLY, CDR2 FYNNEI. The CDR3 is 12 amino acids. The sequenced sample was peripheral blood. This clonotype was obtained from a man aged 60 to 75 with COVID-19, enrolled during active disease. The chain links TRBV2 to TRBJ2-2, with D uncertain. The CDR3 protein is CASSNTGGELFF. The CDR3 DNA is TGTGCCAGCAGCAATACCGGCGGGGAGCTGTTTTTT.